This T cell receptor (beta chain) originates from a study of shared clonotypes between healthy human individuals. Overall study findings and caveats: Shared clonotypes: 4.5% to 6% naive CD4, under 4% naive CD8, under 2.5% memory CD4, more than 0.3% memory CD8. The study generally estimated greater richness for naive than memory subsets. The study found lower generation probabilities in non-shared clonotypes than in those shared by all four donors.

V was trimmed by 3 bases and J by 6 bases, leaving 19 bases between them. The CDR3 has 16 amino acids. CDR1 is SGDLS and CDR2 is YYNGEE in the germline V gene. Concerning this clone itself: Its antigen is not known.

Positive CCR7 selection of CD45RO-negative cells yielded the naive CD8 cells, and terminally differentiated effector memory CD45RA+ cells were excluded. Generated by immunoSEQ multiplex PCR, the TCRdb table keeps only in-frame clones and is missing some. The sample lists hundreds of thousands of clones; about 90% were seen once. The sequenced material came from naive CD8+ T cells sorted from blood. This TCR derives from a man aged 30-40 years in good health. This rearrangement joins TRBV9 to TRBJ2-1, with D perhaps being TRBD1 or TRBD2 (5 bases each). The CDR3 coding sequence is TGTGCCAGCAGCGGGAGGCCGGGACCTACCCCCAATGAGCAGTTCTTC. Translated: CASSGRPGPTPNEQFF.